This T cell receptor (beta chain) was documented in a study of beta chain features in type 1 diabetes. There are 14 residues in the CDR3. In germline, CDR1 is WNHNN, CDR2 SYGVQD (reference sequence). The V end was cut by 2 bases, the J end by 7 bases, with 11 bases between. TCRB transcripts that were expressed got sequenced, as all of the isolated RNA had been reverse transcribed. Libraries were prepared by immunoSEQ multiplex PCR; TCRdb keeps only in-frame clonotypes and omits some of them. The sample has 300,000 to 350,000 clones, 12% to 15% seen once. The origin of this receptor is a young man in good health. The chain couples TRBV10-1 to TRBJ1-4; perhaps TRBD1 as D (6 bases). The sequenced sample consisted of central memory CD4+ T cells from blood. The DNA of the CDR3 is TGCGCCAGCAGTGAGAACAGGGCAAGTGAAAAACTGTTTTTT. Amino acid sequence: CASSENRASEKLFF.